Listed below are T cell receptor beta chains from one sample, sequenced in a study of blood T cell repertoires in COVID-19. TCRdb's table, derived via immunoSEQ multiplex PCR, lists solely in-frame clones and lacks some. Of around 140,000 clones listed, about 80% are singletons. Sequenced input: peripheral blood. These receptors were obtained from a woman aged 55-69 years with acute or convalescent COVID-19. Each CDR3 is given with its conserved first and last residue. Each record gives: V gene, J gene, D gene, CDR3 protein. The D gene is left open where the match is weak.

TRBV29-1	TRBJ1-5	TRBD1	CSVGGGGNQPQHF
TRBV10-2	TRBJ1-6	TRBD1	CASRGGQGTTSSYNSPLHF
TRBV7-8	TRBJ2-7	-	CASSLVVSSYEQYF
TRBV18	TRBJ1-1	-	CASSETENTEAFF
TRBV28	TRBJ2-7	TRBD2	CASSFLAGVSYEQYF
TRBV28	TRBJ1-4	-	CASSFRQGSTNEKLFF
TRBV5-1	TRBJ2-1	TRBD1	CASSLEGQGAYNEQFF
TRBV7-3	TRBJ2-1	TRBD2	CASSLPLISGRERRDEQFF
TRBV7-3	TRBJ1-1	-	CASSPGHTEAFF
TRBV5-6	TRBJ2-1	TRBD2	CASSSWTSGRAHEQFF
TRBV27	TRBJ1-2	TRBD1	CASSLKPTGSLGYTF
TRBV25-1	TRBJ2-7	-	CASSLAGATYEQYF